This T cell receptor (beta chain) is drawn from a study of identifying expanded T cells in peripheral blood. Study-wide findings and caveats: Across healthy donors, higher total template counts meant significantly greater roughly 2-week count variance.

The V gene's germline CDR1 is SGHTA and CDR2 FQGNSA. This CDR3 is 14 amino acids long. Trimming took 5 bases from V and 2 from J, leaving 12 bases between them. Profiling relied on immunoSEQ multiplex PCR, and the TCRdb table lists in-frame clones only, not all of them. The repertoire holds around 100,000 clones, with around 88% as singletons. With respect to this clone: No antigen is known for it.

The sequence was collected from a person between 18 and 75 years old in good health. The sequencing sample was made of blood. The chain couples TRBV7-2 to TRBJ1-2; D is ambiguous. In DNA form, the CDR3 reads TGTGCCAGCAGCCTTTTTGCACCCAACTATGGCTACACCTTC. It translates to CASSLFAPNYGYTF.